The next 20 T cell receptor beta chains were all read from a single sample in a study of blood T cell repertoires in COVID-19. Assay used: immunoSEQ multiplex PCR; TCRdb lists only in-frame clones, some missing. The sample contains about 220,000 clones, 85% to 90% of which appear only once. Sequenced sample: PBMCs or T cells enriched from blood (not recorded which). These receptors were taken from a woman aged 18 to 35 in a cohort exposed to, infected with or recovered from COVID-19 (not recorded which).

The genes are TRBV2 and TRBJ2-7; 11 bases align to TRBD1. The CDR3 is 18 residues long. Trimming removed 6 bases from V and 5 bases from J; junction bases left unmatched: 18. CDR1 SNHLY and CDR2 FYNNEI come from the germline V gene. CDR3 residues: CASSTTPRDRGDPDEQYF. The CDR3 nucleotides are TGTGCCAGCAGCACAACCCCCCGGGACAGGGGGGACCCCGACGAGCAGTACTTC.

The chain joins TRBV4-1 to TRBJ1-2, with D unclear. Per germline, CDR1 MGHRA and CDR2 YSYEKL. V dropped 3 bases and J dropped 8 bases, with 22 bases sitting between them. CDR3 size: 16 residues. CDR3 loop: CASSHLVRDTSRGYTF. The CDR3 nucleotides are TGCGCCAGCAGCCATCTTGTCCGAGACACCTCCAGGGGCTACACCTTC.

The V and J genes are TRBV7-8 and TRBJ1-1; 11 bases are a match to TRBD1. V trimming: 4 bases; J trimming: 4 bases; junction bases outside the gene matches: 5. Germline V gene data show CDR1 as SGHVS and CDR2 as FQNEAQ. The CDR3 has 15 amino acids. CDR3 loop: CASSWGGTGGTEAFF. The CDR3 nucleotides read TGTGCCAGCAGCTGGGGAGGGACAGGGGGCACTGAAGCTTTCTTT.

In its sample, this clone was seen once. The chain recombines TRBV11-2 with TRBJ2-1; 8 bases map to TRBD2. Germline CDR1 and CDR2: SGHAT and FQNNGV. The CDR3 is made up of 15 amino acids. Losses at the gene ends were 7 bases for V and 2 bases for J; bases not matched to a gene: 7. CDR3 DNA sequence: TGTGCCAGCACCCTACGGCGGGAGGCCTACAATGAGCAGTTCTTC. Translation gives CASTLRREAYNEQFF.

This chain joins TRBV12-2 and TRBJ1-5. TRBV12-2 is shown as a pseudogene. The CDR3 runs 12 residues. The CDR3 sequence: CASRLARGPQHF. CDR3 in DNA: TGTGCAAGTCGCTTAGCTCGGGGGCCCCAGCATTTT.

V and J are TRBV6-5 and TRBJ2-7; 10 positions agree with TRBD1. The V segment lost 2 bases and the J segment 5 bases; nucleotides outside the gene matches: 6. Germline loops: CDR1 MNHEY, CDR2 SVGAGI. The CDR3 contains 15 residues. The DNA of the CDR3 is TGTGCCAGCAGTTACACGGGACAGGGGTGGAACGAGCAGTACTTC. As protein: CASSYTGQGWNEQYF.

For the CDR3, the DNA is TGTGCCAGCAGTTATAATTCCGGGAGAGGCTACGAGCAGTACTTC. Protein sequence: CASSYNSGRGYEQYF. The chain employs TRBV6-5 and TRBJ2-7; tentative D call: TRBD2 (6 bases). V was shortened by 3 bases and J by 3 bases, with 15 bases between the two germline ends. In germline, CDR1 is MNHEY, CDR2 SVGAGI. CDR3 length: 15 amino acids.

J is TRBJ2-1 and V is TRBV5-1; 7 positions match TRBD1. The length of the CDR3 is 16 residues. Germline CDR1 and CDR2: SGHRS and YFSETQ. Trimming at V came to 3 bases and at J to 0 bases, leaving 6 bases not matched to a gene. The CDR3 here is CASSSRQGYSYNEQFF. DNA of the CDR3: TGCGCCAGCAGCTCCCGACAGGGTTACTCCTACAATGAGCAGTTCTTC. The whole variable domain, filled in from reference TRBV5-1 and TRBJ2-1, reads KAGVTQTPRYLIKTRGQQVTLSCSPISGHRSVSWYQQTPGQGLQFLFEYFSETQRNKGNFPGRFSGRQFSNSRSEMNVSTLELGDSALYLCASSSRQGYSYNEQFFGPGTRLTVL.

The chain joins TRBV29-1 to TRBJ2-5; TRBD1 matches at 7 bases. Per the germline V gene, CDR1 is SQVTM and CDR2 is ANQGSEA. Losses at the gene ends were 5 bases for V and 1 base for J; bases not matched to a gene: 7. This CDR3 contains 14 residues. The CDR3 sequence is CSVLPWDSQETQYF. DNA for the CDR3: TGCAGCGTTTTACCTTGGGACAGCCAAGAGACCCAGTACTTC.

The genes are TRBV30 and TRBJ1-2, with TRBD1 identical over 8 bases. The length of the CDR3 is 15 residues. V gave up 3 bases and J gave up 7 bases; unmatched junction bases: 13. Germline-derived CDR1 and CDR2 are GTSNPN and SVGIG (reference sequence). DNA of the CDR3: TGTGCCTGGAGCCCGGGACAGGACGCGATCGCTGGCTACACCTTC. This translates into CAWSPGQDAIAGYTF.

The sample holds a few counts of this clone. V gene TRBV6-5 combines with J gene TRBJ2-2; 12 bases line up with TRBD1. V lost 6 bases to trimming and J lost 9 bases; unmatched junction nucleotides: 8. The CDR3 has 15 amino acids. CDR1 and CDR2 from the germline V gene are MNHEY and SVGAGI. The CDR3 here is CASRKGQGALWELFF. CDR3 bases: TGTGCCAGCAGAAAGGGACAGGGGGCTTTGTGGGAGCTGTTTTTT.

The rearrangement joins TRBV5-1 to TRBJ1-1, with D possibly being TRBD1 (5 bases). The V end was cut by 5 bases, the J end by 5 bases, with 13 bases between. The V gene's germline CDR1 is SGHRS and CDR2 YFSETQ. The CDR3 has 13 amino acids. CDR3 region: CASSSGSGTEAFF. CDR3 nucleotide sequence: TGCGCCAGCAGTTCAGGGTCCGGGACTGAAGCTTTCTTT.

In this sample, this clone turned up a few times. The rearrangement joins TRBV11-2 to TRBJ2-3, with TRBD2 matching over 9 bases. V was clipped by 3 bases and J by 2 bases; unmatched bases: 6. Per germline, CDR1 SGHAT and CDR2 FQNNGV. The CDR3 loop spans 16 amino acids. CDR3 loop: CASSFLSSGITDTQYF. CDR3 in DNA: TGTGCCAGCAGCTTTTTATCTAGCGGGATCACAGATACGCAGTATTTT.

The rearrangement uses TRBV9 and TRBJ2-5, with D perhaps TRBD2 (6 bases). Germline V gene sequence: CDR1 SGDLS, CDR2 YYNGEE. Trimming removed 0 bases from V and 2 bases from J, with 11 bases in between. The CDR3 has 15 amino acids. CDR3 amino acids: CASSVDSGLQETQYF. The CDR3 DNA follows: TGTGCCAGCAGCGTAGACAGCGGGCTACAAGAGACCCAGTACTTC.

In this sample, this clone turned up once. Other DNA sequences from this sample encode an identical CDR3 as well. The chain employs TRBV24-1 and TRBJ1-5; D is unclear. V dropped 5 bases and J dropped 3 bases, with 7 bases sitting between them. The germline CDR1 and CDR2 sequences are KGHDR and SFDVKD. CDR3 length equals 13 residues. The CDR3 spells CATSGQNNQPQHF. CDR3 coding DNA: TGTGCCACCAGTGGGCAAAACAATCAGCCCCAGCATTTT.

The V and J genes are TRBV6-5 and TRBJ2-7; D is unclear. This CDR3 is built from 14 residues. V gave up 6 bases and J gave up 6 bases, with 18 bases separating them. Germline V gene lookup returns CDR1 MNHEY and CDR2 SVGAGI. For the CDR3, the DNA is TGTGCCAGCAGCCTTGTTGCGCGGCCCACCGAGCAGTACTTC. It specifies CASSLVARPTEQYF.

V gene TRBV20-1 combines with J gene TRBJ2-7; D is unclear. CDR1 is DFQATT and CDR2 is SNEGSKA in the germline V gene (reference sequence). The CDR3 has 11 amino acids. V was pared by 5 bases and J by 0 bases, with 5 bases between. CDR3 protein: CSAHYSYEQYF. CDR3 DNA sequence: TGCAGTGCTCACTACTCCTACGAGCAGTACTTC.

This chain connects TRBV23-1 to TRBJ1-5; 7 bases line up with TRBD1. TRBV23-1 is marked as an open reading frame, function uncertain. This CDR3 comprises 18 residues. The V segment lost 2 bases and the J segment 0 bases; nucleotides outside the gene matches: 10. For the CDR3, the DNA is TGCGCCAGCAGTCAACCCTCGCTCGACAGGGTTAGCAATCAGCCCCAGCATTTT. Translating it yields CASSQPSLDRVSNQPQHF.

The chain combines TRBV3-1 (or the pseudogene TRBV3-2) with TRBJ2-2, with 9 bases fitting TRBD2. Per germline, CDR1 LGHDT and CDR2 YNNKEL (reference sequence). The CDR3 consists of 15 residues. V was clipped by 4 bases and J by 6 bases; unmatched bases: 6. CDR3 nucleotides: TGTGCCAGCAGCCCCTTAGCGGGAGACCCCGGGGAGCTGTTTTTT. Amino acids: CASSPLAGDPGELFF.

V gene TRBV19 combines with J gene TRBJ2-3; 12 bases fit TRBD2. The germline CDR1 and CDR2 sequences are LNHDA and SQIVND (reference sequence). This CDR3 contains 16 residues. V lost 6 bases and J lost 0; bases outside the gene matches: 4. The CDR3 here is CASRPGTSGSTDTQYF. As DNA, the CDR3 is TGTGCCAGTAGACCAGGGACTAGCGGGAGCACAGATACGCAGTATTTT.